This T cell receptor beta chain was sequenced in a study of tumor-infiltrating lymphocytes in localized non-small cell lung cancer (dated by TCRdb to about 2021). For context, the study as a whole: The cohort covered several histologies, both smokers and never-smokers, and patients whose samples were collected after neoadjuvant chemotherapy. Resected tumor tissue and uninvolved lung tissue described as non-adjacent to the tumor were contributed by each patient, with both tissues obtained from the same patient. In total, the ICON cohort was made up of over a hundred surgical patients who had localized non-small cell lung cancer and whose tumors were resected. A total of around 50 patients were part of the paired comparison of immunoSEQ T-cell fraction between tumor and uninvolved lung. Flow cytometry, multiplex immunofluorescence, RNA-seq, exome sequencing and proteomics were applied to the same patients as TCR sequencing, which was one of several integrated assays.

Overall study results and their limits: Recurrence-free survival showed no association with tumor T-cell fraction measured by TCR sequencing (p = 0.61). Because different assays used different pieces of the same tissue, intratumor heterogeneity could not be separated from technical variation. Because assay coverage varied across patients depending on available tissue quantity, TCR sequencing was performed for only a subset of the cohort. Consistent with immunofluorescence CD3 counts, TCRbeta sequencing supported greater T cell infiltration in tumors than in uninvolved lung tissue. No difference in TCR-derived T-cell fraction was observed between the flow cytometry-defined immunotypes IM1 (good prognosis) and IM2 (poor prognosis).

The first patient joined ICON in early 2016, and enrollment wrapped up when the last patient was enrolled in the second half of 2018. In a subcohort of approximately 78 patients, fresh tumor and matched uninvolved tissue were collected for in-depth immune analyses, with TCR sequencing among those analyses. DNA for TCR sequencing was isolated from bulk tissue, and no cell sorting was done. V lost 0 bases and J lost 2 bases; the stretch between them is 12 bases long. CDR1 is given as SGHRS and CDR2 as YFSETQ, both from the germline V gene. From the cysteine up to the phenylalanine, the CDR3 has a length of 15 residues. The kept DNA is CDR3 alone, 45 bases in frame from the first base. A note on this clone: The antigen this receptor binds is unknown. No base qualities exist here, and no much larger clone lies one base off it.

TCR sequencing with the immunoSEQ assay provided the T-cell fraction in tumor and uninvolved lung tissue. The study's processing was this. To analyze survival, patients were divided into a high T-cell fraction group (upper tertile) and a low T-cell fraction group (lower two tertiles), and the two groups were compared using a log-rank test. A signed-rank test was used to check for differences in T-cell fraction between paired tumor and uninvolved lung. TCRdb took over this immuneACCESS table, retaining in-frame rearrangements with V and J assigned. Such tables are incomplete; in checked studies, under half of the missing clones stem from an unresolved V gene, and the remainder is unexplained. That table supplies the V and J calls and clone size; D and trimming were determined from the DNA. A total of 23,000 or so clones appear in this sample, approximately 59% of them only once. The top ten clonotypes cover 5% to 6% of the sample.

This TCR derives from a human donor with non-small cell lung cancer. The specimen was lung tumor tissue. The chain uses TRBV5-1 and TRBJ2-7; no D gene is confidently identified. This receptor has the CDR3 CASSLAVGSTYEQYF. The DNA sequence is given as TGCGCCAGCAGCTTGGCCGTCGGGTCGACCTACGAGCAGTACTTC. With all but the CDR3 taken from the reference TRBV5-1 and TRBJ2-7 genes, the full variable domain is: KAGVTQTPRYLIKTRGQQVTLSCSPISGHRSVSWYQQTPGQGLQFLFEYFSETQRNKGNFPGRFSGRQFSNSRSEMNVSTLELGDSALYLCASSLAVGSTYEQYFGPGTRLTVT.